This TCR beta chain was captured in a study of T cells in localized non-small cell lung cancer. Findings and caveats of the study: Clonality of T cells reached its maximum in uninvolved adjacent lung, surpassing tumor.

The CDR3 has 15 residues. V lost 0 bases and J lost 0, with 9 bases in between. Germline V gene sequence: CDR1 SGHTS, CDR2 YDEGEE. Here immunoSEQ multiplex PCR was the method, and the copy in TCRdb shows in-frame clones only, minus some. The sample holds roughly 89,000 clones, approximately 91% seen once. Note on this clone: Its target is unknown.

The sample here was PBMCs, taken before any cancer treatment. The source is a woman aged 40-70 years with stage II squamous cell lung carcinoma. The chain is built from TRBV5-8 and TRBJ1-1; D is unresolved. CDR3 in DNA: TGTGCCAGCAGCTTGGTCGGCAGGATGAACACTGAAGCTTTCTTT. Translated, it gives CASSLVGRMNTEAFF. The full variable domain, completed using reference TRBV5-8 and TRBJ1-1, is EAGVTQSPTHLIKTRGQQATLRCSPISGHTSVYWYQQALGLGLQFLLWYDEGEERNRGNFPPRFSGRQFPNYSSELNVNALELEDSALYLCASSLVGRMNTEAFFGQGTRLTVV.